This TCR beta chain was profiled in a study of cytomegalovirus exposure and HLA in healthy donors. This clone has only a few counts. This CDR3 contains 15 residues. Trimming shortened V by 4 bases and J by 4 bases, and 16 bases separated the two germline ends. The germline CDR1 and CDR2 sequences are SEHNR and FQNEAQ (reference sequence). Primers included in the PCR were 60 Vbeta and 13 Jbeta primers. In the study's own analysis: A later analysis counted approximately 80 million unique TCR beta chains, around 10 million shared. Libraries were prepared by immunoSEQ multiplex PCR; TCRdb keeps only in-frame clonotypes and omits some of them. V and J calls and clone size come straight from that table; D and trimming were deduced from the DNA. The table lists 95,000 to 100,000 clones, around four fifths of them singletons.

The sequencing sample was made of PBMCs. The chain recombines TRBV7-9 with TRBJ1-2, with D possibly TRBD1 on 6 matching bases. This clonotype was sampled from a man aged 40-55 years in good health and CMV-seronegative. CDR3 protein: CASSSTGTPTYGYTF. CDR3 DNA: TGTGCCAGCAGCTCGACAGGTACACCTACCTATGGCTACACCTTC.